This T cell receptor beta chain was sequenced during a study of T cell changes during pregnancy in multiple sclerosis. Germline lookup yields CDR1 SGDLS and CDR2 YYNGEE. The CDR3 length is 14 residues. The V end was cut by 4 bases, the J end by 5 bases, with 12 bases between. Sequenced by immunoSEQ multiplex PCR; TCRdb stores in-frame clones only, minus some. The sample has under 70,000 clones, around 91% seen once; the top ten hold around 2.2%. The sequencing here drew on peripheral blood, taken in the third trimester of pregnancy. The chain recombines TRBV9 with TRBJ1-4, with no clear D. This receptor was identified in a female donor in good health, enrolled as a control in a pregnancy study. The CDR3 region is CASSPRSVNEKLFF. CDR3 nucleotide sequence: TGTGCCAGCAGCCCTCGAAGCGTAAATGAAAAACTGTTTTTT. Supplemented by reference TRBV9 and TRBJ1-4, the full variable domain reads DSGVTQTPKHLITATGQRVTLRCSPRSGDLSVYWYQQSLDQGLQFLIQYYNGEERAKGNILERFSAQQFPDLHSELNLSSLELGDSALYFCASSPRSVNEKLFFGSGTQLSVL.